These 15 T cell receptor beta chains came from one sample sequenced in a study of blood T cell repertoires in COVID-19. Repertoires were generated with immunoSEQ multiplex PCR, while TCRdb's copy carries only in-frame clones and drops some. The sample shows around 220,000 clones, roughly 80% of them seen only once. Sequencing was carried out using peripheral blood. The receptors were sampled from a human donor in a cohort sampled during active COVID-19.

The J gene is TRBJ1-2, the V gene TRBV7-8; 9 bases fit TRBD1. Germline CDR1 SGHVS, CDR2 FQNEAQ. V gave up 5 bases and J gave up 7 bases; unmatched junction bases: 11. The CDR3 sequence is 15 residues long. CDR3 sequence reads: CASSVRTGDRGGYTF. CDR3 coding DNA: TGTGCCAGCAGCGTACGGACAGGGGACAGAGGTGGCTACACCTTC.

The chain combines TRBV7-2 with TRBJ1-2; D is possibly TRBD1 (5 bases). This CDR3 region has 17 residues. V was pared by 0 bases and J by 4 bases, with 18 bases between. Germline lookup yields CDR1 SGHTA and CDR2 FQGNSA. The CDR3 DNA sequence: TGTGCCAGCAGCTTAGCGTCTGCCCCCCTAGGGGCCTATGGCTACACCTTC. This gives the protein CASSLASAPLGAYGYTF.

J is TRBJ2-7 and V is TRBV4-3, with D unclear. Germline V gene lookup returns CDR1 LGHNA and CDR2 YSLEER. The germline V and J ends were trimmed by 0 bases and 0 bases, with 9 bases remaining between them. The CDR3 loop spans 15 amino acids. The DNA of the CDR3 is TGCGCCAGCAGCCAAGAGAAAAGCTTCTCCTACGAGCAGTACTTC. It codes for CASSQEKSFSYEQYF.

This chain joins TRBV7-2 and TRBJ1-1; D is unresolved. The CDR3 contains 13 residues. Trimming shortened V by 5 bases and J by 11 bases, and 18 bases separated the two germline ends. In germline, CDR1 is SGHTA, CDR2 FQGNSA. CDR3 sequence reads: CASSPGREGLAFF. The CDR3 nucleotides are TGTGCCAGCAGCCCCGGGCGGGAGGGTTTGGCTTTCTTT.

This clone has more than one count but fewer than ten. The gene calls are TRBV29-1 and TRBJ2-7; 11 bases fit TRBD1. CDR3 length equals 14 residues. Germline values: CDR1 SQVTM, CDR2 ANQGSEA. V lost 5 bases to trimming and J lost 7 bases; unmatched junction nucleotides: 10. The CDR3 region has the DNA TGCAGCGTTCTTTCTTCCGGGACAGGGGGAGAGCAGTACTTC. This encodes CSVLSSGTGGEQYF.

This CDR3 reads CATSVRGRADTQYF. The CDR3 DNA reads TGTGCCACCAGTGTGAGGGGGCGCGCAGATACGCAGTATTTT. The chain combines TRBV24-1 with TRBJ2-3, with 7 bases aligning to TRBD1. CDR3 length: 14 residues. J was trimmed by 4 bases and V by 5 bases; bases with no gene match: 5. CDR1 and CDR2 (germline): KGHDR, SFDVKD.

The V and J genes are TRBV19 and TRBJ1-2; 7 bases are a match to TRBD1. V shed 9 bases and J 8 bases; nucleotides not matched to a gene: 15. This CDR3 is 14 amino acids long. Germline lookup yields CDR1 LNHDA and CDR2 SQIVND (reference sequence). The CDR3 protein is CASQETGVGWGYTF. CDR3 nucleotide sequence: TGTGCCAGCCAAGAAACAGGGGTCGGTTGGGGCTACACCTTC.

The J gene is TRBJ2-1, the V gene TRBV10-3; 8 nucleotides align to TRBD1. Trimming at V came to 2 bases and at J to 8 bases, leaving 11 bases not matched to a gene. Per the germline V gene, CDR1 is ENHRY and CDR2 is SYGVKD. This CDR3 comprises 16 residues. The CDR3 DNA follows: TGTGCCATCAGTGAGGGGGTGACAGGGGATATCGATGAGCAGTTCTTC. Translating it yields CAISEGVTGDIDEQFF.

V and J are TRBV19 and TRBJ1-1, with D perhaps matching TRBD1 (6 bases). Per germline, CDR1 LNHDA and CDR2 SQIVND (reference sequence). V was trimmed by 2 bases and J by 3 bases, leaving 10 bases between them. This CDR3 spans 14 amino acids. In nucleotides, the CDR3 is TGTGCCAGTAGTATATCGGGGGGCGACACTGAAGCTTTCTTT. It specifies CASSISGGDTEAFF. Based on the CDR3 plus reference TRBV19 and TRBJ1-1, the full variable domain is DGGITQSPKYLFRKEGQNVTLSCEQNLNHDAMYWYRQDPGQGLRLIYYSQIVNDFQKGDIAEGYSVSREKKESFPLTVTSAQKNPTAFYLCASSISGGDTEAFFGQGTRLTVV.

The chain recombines TRBV15 with TRBJ1-4; possible D gene TRBD1, 5 bases. CDR1 is LNHNV and CDR2 is YYDKDF in the germline V gene (reference sequence). This CDR3 has 14 residues. The ends were cut back, 5 bases at V and 6 bases at J, with 13 bases in the middle. The DNA of the CDR3 is TGTGCCACCAGCGGCAGGGTTTTCGATGAAAAACTGTTTTTT. Translated, it gives CATSGRVFDEKLFF.

V and J are TRBV18 and TRBJ1-2, with D possibly being TRBD1 (6 bases). The V gene's germline CDR1 is KGHSH and CDR2 LQKENI. CDR3 size: 18 residues. With 3 bases removed from V and 4 bases from J, the gap between germline ends came to 24 bases. The CDR3 sequence is CASSPFWAVSRDTYGYTF. The CDR3 DNA sequence: TGTGCCAGCTCACCTTTTTGGGCCGTGTCTCGGGACACCTATGGCTACACCTTC. Variable domain in full (rest from reference TRBV18 and TRBJ1-2): NAGVMQNPRHLVRRRGQEARLRCSPMKGHSHVYWYRQLPEEGLKFMVYLQKENIIDESGMPKERFSAEFPKEGPSILRIQQVVRGDSAAYFCASSPFWAVSRDTYGYTFGSGTRLTVV.

The chain employs TRBV12-3 or TRBV12-4 and TRBJ1-2; D might be TRBD1 (5 bases). Trimming left V 3 bases short and J 5 bases short, with 7 bases between. There are 12 residues in the CDR3. The CDR3 here is CASSLTAYGYTF. The CDR3 nucleotides read TGTGCCAGCAGTTTGACAGCTTATGGCTACACCTTC.

As regards this clone: The identical CDR3 is also encoded by other nucleotide sequences in the sample. The chain has TRBV6-5 and TRBJ2-7, with 7 bases identical to TRBD1. CDR1 is MNHEY and CDR2 is SVGAGI in the germline V gene. The CDR3 runs to 13 residues. Trimming removed 6 bases from V and 2 bases from J; junction bases left unmatched: 4. CDR3 sequence reads: CASSRTGAYEQYF. Written as DNA, the CDR3 is TGTGCCAGCAGCAGGACAGGAGCCTACGAGCAGTACTTC.

The V gene is TRBV7-2, the J gene TRBJ2-7; the match to TRBD1 covers 8 bases. With V trimmed by 4 bases and J by 4 bases, 9 bases remained unmatched. Germline-derived CDR1 and CDR2 are SGHTA and FQGNSA. The CDR3 sequence is 15 residues long. The CDR3 loop is CASSSPRQGRYEQYF. The CDR3 coding sequence is TGTGCCAGCAGCTCCCCCCGACAGGGGAGGTACGAGCAGTACTTC.

The chain combines TRBV19 with TRBJ2-7, with D tentatively TRBD2 (6 bases). The ends were cut back, 5 bases at V and 3 bases at J, with 17 bases in the middle. The CDR3 runs to 15 residues. Germline CDR1 reads LNHDA; CDR2 reads SQIVND (reference sequence). In DNA, the CDR3 is TGTGCCAGTAGTGCGCTTGAGGGACTCAGCTACGAGCAGTACTTC. Protein product: CASSALEGLSYEQYF.